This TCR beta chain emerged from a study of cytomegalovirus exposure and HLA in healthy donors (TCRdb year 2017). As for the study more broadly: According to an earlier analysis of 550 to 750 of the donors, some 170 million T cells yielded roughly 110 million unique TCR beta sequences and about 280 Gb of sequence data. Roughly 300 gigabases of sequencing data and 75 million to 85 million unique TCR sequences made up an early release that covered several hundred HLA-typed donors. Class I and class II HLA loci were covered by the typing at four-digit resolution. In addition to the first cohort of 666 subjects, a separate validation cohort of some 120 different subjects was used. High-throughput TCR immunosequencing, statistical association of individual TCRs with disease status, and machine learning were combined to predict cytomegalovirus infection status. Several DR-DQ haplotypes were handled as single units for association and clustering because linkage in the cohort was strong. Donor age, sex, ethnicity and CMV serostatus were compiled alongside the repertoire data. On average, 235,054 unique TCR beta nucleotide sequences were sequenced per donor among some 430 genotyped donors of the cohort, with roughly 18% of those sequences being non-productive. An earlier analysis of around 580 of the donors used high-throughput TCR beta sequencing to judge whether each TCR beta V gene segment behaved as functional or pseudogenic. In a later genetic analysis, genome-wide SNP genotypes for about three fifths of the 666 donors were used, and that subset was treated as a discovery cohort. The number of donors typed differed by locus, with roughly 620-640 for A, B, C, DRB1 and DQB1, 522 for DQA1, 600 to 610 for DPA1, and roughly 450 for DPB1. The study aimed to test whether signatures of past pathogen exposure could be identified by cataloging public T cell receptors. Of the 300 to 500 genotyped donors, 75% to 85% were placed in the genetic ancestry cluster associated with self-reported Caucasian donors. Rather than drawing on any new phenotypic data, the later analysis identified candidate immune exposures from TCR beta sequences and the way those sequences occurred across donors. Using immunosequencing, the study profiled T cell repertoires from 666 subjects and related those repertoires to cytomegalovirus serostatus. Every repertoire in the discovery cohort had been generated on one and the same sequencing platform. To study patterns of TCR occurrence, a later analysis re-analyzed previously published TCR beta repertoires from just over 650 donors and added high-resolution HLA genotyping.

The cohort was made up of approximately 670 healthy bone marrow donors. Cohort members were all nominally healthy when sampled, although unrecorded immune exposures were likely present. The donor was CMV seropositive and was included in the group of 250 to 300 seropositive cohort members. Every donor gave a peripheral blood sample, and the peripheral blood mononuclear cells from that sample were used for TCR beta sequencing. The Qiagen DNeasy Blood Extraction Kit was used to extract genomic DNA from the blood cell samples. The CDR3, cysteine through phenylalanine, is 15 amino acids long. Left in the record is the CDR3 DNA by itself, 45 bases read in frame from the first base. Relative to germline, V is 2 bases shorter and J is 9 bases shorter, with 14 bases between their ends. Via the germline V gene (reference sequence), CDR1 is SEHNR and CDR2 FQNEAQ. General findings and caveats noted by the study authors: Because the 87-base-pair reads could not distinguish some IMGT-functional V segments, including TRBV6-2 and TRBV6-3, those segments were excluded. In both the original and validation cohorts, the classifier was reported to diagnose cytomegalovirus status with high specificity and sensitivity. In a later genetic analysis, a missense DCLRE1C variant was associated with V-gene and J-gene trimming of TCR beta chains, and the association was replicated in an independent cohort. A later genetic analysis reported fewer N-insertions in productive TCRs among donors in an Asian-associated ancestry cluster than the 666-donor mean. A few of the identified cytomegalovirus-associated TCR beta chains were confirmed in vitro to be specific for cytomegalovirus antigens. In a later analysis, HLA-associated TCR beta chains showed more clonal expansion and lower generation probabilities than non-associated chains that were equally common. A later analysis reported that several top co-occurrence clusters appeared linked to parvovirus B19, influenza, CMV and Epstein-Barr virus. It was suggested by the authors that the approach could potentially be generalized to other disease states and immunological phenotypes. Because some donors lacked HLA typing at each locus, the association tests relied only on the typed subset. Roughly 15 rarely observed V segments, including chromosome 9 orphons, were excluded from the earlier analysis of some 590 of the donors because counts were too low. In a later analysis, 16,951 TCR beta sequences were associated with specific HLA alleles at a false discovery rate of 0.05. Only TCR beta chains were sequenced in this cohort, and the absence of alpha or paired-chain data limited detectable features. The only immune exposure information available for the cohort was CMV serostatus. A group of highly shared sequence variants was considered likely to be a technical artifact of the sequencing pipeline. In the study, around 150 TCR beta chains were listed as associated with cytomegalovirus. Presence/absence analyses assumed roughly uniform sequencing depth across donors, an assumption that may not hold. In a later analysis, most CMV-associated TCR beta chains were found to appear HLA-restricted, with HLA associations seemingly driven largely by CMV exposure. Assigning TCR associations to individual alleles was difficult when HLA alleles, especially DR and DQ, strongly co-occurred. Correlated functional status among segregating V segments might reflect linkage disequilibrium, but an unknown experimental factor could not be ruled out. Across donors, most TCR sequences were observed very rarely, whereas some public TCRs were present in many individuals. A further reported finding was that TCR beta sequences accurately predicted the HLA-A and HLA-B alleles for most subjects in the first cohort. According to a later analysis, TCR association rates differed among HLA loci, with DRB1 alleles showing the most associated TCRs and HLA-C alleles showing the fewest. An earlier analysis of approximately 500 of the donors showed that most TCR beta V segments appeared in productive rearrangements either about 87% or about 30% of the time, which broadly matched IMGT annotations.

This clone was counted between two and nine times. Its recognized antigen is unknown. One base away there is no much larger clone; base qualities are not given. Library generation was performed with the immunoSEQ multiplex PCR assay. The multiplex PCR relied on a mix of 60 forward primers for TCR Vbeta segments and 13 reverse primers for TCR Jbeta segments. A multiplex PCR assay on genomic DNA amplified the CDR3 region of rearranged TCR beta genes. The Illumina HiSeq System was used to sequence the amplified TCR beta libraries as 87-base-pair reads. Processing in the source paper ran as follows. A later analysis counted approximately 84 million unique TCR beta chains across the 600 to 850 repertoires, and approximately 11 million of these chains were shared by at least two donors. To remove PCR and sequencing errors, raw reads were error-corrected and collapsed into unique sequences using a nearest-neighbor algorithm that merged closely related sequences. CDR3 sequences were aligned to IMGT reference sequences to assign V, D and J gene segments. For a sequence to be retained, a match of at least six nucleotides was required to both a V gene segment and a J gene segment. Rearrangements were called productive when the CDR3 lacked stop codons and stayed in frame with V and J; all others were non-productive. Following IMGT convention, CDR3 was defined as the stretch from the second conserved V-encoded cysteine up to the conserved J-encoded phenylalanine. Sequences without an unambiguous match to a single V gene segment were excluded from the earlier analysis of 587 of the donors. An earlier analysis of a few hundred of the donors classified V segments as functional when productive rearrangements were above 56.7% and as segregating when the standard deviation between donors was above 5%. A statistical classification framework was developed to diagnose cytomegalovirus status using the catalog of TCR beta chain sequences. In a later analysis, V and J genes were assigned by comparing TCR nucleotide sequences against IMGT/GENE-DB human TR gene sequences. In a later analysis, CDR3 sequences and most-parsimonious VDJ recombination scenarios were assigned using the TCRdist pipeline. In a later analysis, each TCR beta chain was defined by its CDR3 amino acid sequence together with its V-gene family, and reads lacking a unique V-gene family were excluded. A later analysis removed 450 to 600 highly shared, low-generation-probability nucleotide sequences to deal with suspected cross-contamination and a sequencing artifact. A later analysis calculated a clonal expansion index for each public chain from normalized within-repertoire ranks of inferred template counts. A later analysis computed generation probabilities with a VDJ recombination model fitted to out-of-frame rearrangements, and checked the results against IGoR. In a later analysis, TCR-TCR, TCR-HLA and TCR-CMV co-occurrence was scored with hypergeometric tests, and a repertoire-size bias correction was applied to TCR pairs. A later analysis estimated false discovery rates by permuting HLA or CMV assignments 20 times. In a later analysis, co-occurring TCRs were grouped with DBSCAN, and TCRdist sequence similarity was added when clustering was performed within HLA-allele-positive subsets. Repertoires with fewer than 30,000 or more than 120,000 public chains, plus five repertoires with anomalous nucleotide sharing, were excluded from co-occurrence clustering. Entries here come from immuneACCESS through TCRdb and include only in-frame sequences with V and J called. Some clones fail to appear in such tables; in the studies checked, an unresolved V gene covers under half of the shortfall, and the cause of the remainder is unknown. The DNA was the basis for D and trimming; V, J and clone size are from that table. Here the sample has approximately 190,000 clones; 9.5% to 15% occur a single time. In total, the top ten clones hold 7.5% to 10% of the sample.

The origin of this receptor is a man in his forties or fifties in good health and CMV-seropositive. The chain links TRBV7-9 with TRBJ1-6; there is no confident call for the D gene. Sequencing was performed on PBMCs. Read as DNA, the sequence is TGTGCCAGCAGCTTAAGTATAAGGACTTCTTCACCCCTCCACTTT. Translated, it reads CASSLSIRTSSPLHF. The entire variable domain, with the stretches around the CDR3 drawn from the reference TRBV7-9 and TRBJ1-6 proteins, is DTGVSQNPRHKITKRGQNVTFRCDPISEHNRLYWYRQTLGQGPEFLTYFQNEAQLEKSRLLSDRFSAERPKGSFSTLEIQRTEQGDSAMYLCASSLSIRTSSPLHFGNGTRLTVT.